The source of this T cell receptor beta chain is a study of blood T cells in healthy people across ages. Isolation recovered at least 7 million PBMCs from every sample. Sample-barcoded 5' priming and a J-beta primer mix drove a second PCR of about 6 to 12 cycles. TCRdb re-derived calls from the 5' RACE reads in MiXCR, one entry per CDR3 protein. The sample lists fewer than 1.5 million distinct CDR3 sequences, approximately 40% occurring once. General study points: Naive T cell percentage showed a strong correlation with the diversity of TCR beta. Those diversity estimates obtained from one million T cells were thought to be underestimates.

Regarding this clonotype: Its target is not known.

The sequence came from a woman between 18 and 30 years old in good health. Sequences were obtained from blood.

The CDR3 sequence: CSATRDRGYGYTF. Written as DNA, the CDR3 is TGCAGTGCTACCCGAGACAGGGGGTATGGCTACACCTTC. The rearrangement uses TRBV20-1 and TRBJ1-2; 9 bases fit TRBD1. Germline values: CDR1 DFQATT, CDR2 SNEGSKA (reference sequence). V lost 4 bases and J lost 5; bases outside the gene matches: 5. The CDR3 runs 13 residues.